Presented here are 31 T cell receptor beta chains from one specimen sequenced in a study of T cell responses to AZD1222 COVID-19 vaccine. Here immunoSEQ multiplex PCR was the method, and the copy in TCRdb shows in-frame clones only, minus some. The sample contains some 150,000 clones, roughly 90% of which appear only once. The input for sequencing was peripheral blood, taken 28 days after the second AZD1222 dose. The receptors come from an adult who received the AZD1222 COVID-19 vaccine.

This clone has a single count. The rearrangement links TRBV5-6 to TRBJ2-7; no firm D call. The CDR3 consists of 14 residues. The V gene lost 0 bases and the J gene lost 0 bases, with 7 bases spanning the gap. From germline, CDR1 is SGHDT and CDR2 YYEEEE. The CDR3 nucleotides are TGTGCCAGCAGCTTGGGCCTGAGCTCCTACGAGCAGTACTTC. Translated, it gives CASSLGLSSYEQYF.

The chain carries TRBV18 and TRBJ1-2, with 8 positions matching TRBD1. Looked up from germline, CDR1 is KGHSH and CDR2 is LQKENI. CDR3 length: 16 amino acids. V gave up 0 bases and J gave up 4 bases; unmatched junction bases: 7. The CDR3 loop reads CASSPPGGQGIYGYTF. In nucleotides, the CDR3 is TGTGCCAGCTCACCACCGGGTGGACAGGGTATCTATGGCTACACCTTC.

The V call is TRBV7-3, the J call TRBJ2-2, with a tentative D call TRBD2 (6 bases). Germline CDR1 and CDR2: SGHTA and FQGTGA. The CDR3 is made up of 14 amino acids. V was trimmed by 5 bases and J by 4 bases, leaving 11 bases between them. CDR3 residues: CASSKYSGTGELFF. The CDR3 nucleotides read TGTGCCAGCAGCAAGTATAGCGGCACCGGGGAGCTGTTTTTT. Looking up the rest from reference TRBV7-3 and TRBJ2-2 gives the full variable domain: GAGVSQTPSNKVTEKGKYVELRCDPISGHTALYWYRQSLGQGPEFLIYFQGTGAADDSGLPNDRFFAVRPEGSVSTLKIQRTERGDSAVYLCASSKYSGTGELFFGEGSRLTVL.

Here the CDR3 reads CASSGESYEQYF. The CDR3 region has the DNA TGTGCCAGCAGCGGCGAGTCCTACGAGCAGTACTTC. This sequence joins TRBV6-5 and TRBJ2-7, with D hard to call. The CDR3 contains 12 residues. Germline V lookup: CDR1 MNHEY, CDR2 SVGAGI. Trimming left V 6 bases short and J 1 base short, with 7 bases between.

This clone was observed a single time. The genes are TRBV13 and TRBJ2-7; weak D call: TRBD2 (6 bases). The CDR3 covers 15 residues. Germline V gene data show CDR1 as PRHDT and CDR2 as FYEKMQ (reference sequence). Trimming left V 5 bases short and J 3 bases short, with 17 bases between. CDR3 in DNA: TGTGCCAGCAGCGGACGGGACTTCCCGTTCTACGAGCAGTACTTC. Translation: CASSGRDFPFYEQYF. The entire variable domain, with the rest obtained from reference TRBV13 and TRBJ2-7, is as follows: AAGVIQSPRHLIKEKRETATLKCYPIPRHDTVYWYQQGPGQDPQFLISFYEKMQSDKGSIPDRFSAQQFSDYHSELNMSSLELGDSALYFCASSGRDFPFYEQYFGPGTRLTVT.

The chain employs TRBV10-1 and TRBJ2-7; tentative D call: TRBD1 (5 bases). Germline V lookup: CDR1 WNHNN, CDR2 SYGVQD (reference sequence). Trimming took off 3 bases at V and 2 bases at J, with 8 bases between the two ends. The CDR3 sequence is 13 residues long. For the CDR3, the DNA is TGCGCCAGCAGTGATGGACAACCCTACGAGCAGTACTTC. Encoded protein: CASSDGQPYEQYF.

V and J are TRBV10-3 and TRBJ2-3, with D unclear. The CDR3 totals 14 residues. The V and J ends lost 10 bases and 0 bases respectively, with 14 bases between them. The germline gives CDR1 ENHRY, CDR2 SYGVKD. DNA of the CDR3: TGTGCCACAAGCTTGGCGCTTAGCACAGATACGCAGTATTTT. This sequence encodes CATSLALSTDTQYF.

V is TRBV18 and J is TRBJ1-1, with D tentatively TRBD1 (5 bases). The V end lost 7 bases, the J end lost 2 bases, and 17 bases lay between the germline ends. The CDR3 extends over 15 amino acids. Per the germline V gene, CDR1 is KGHSH and CDR2 is LQKENI. CDR3 sequence: CASCPPQGGNTEAFF. CDR3 bases: TGTGCCAGCTGTCCCCCCCAGGGAGGAAACACTGAAGCTTTCTTT.

This clone occurred once. V and J are TRBV19 and TRBJ2-5, with TRBD1 matching over 7 bases. CDR3 length: 17 residues. Germline CDR1 and CDR2: LNHDA and SQIVND (reference sequence). V lost 4 bases, J lost 5 bases, and 16 bases stayed unmatched. CDR3 protein: CASSTRQGHATWETQYF. Here the CDR3 DNA reads TGTGCCAGTAGTACTCGACAGGGACACGCAACGTGGGAGACCCAGTACTTC.

This chain joins TRBV10-1 and TRBJ2-2, with TRBD2 matching 7 bases. The CDR3 length is 15 residues. Germline V gene sequence: CDR1 WNHNN, CDR2 SYGVQD (reference sequence). V lost 5 bases, J lost 3 bases, and 6 bases stayed unmatched. The DNA of the CDR3 is TGCGCCAGCAGTATAGGGGAGGGTGACACCGGGGAGCTGTTTTTT. It codes for CASSIGEGDTGELFF.

The chain combines TRBV5-1 with TRBJ2-3, with D uncertain. Germline assignment: CDR1 SGHRS and CDR2 YFSETQ. Trimming shortened V by 4 bases and J by 0 bases, and 3 bases separated the two germline ends. CDR3 size: 12 residues. CDR3: CASSLSTDTQYF. The CDR3 coding sequence is TGCGCCAGCAGCCTGAGCACAGATACGCAGTATTTT.

The DNA of the CDR3 is TGTGCCAGCAGCCAGGGTGCGGGACTAGCTGCCCCCTACAATGAGCAGTTCTTC. Protein: CASSQGAGLAAPYNEQFF. The rearrangement joins TRBV3-1 (or the pseudogene TRBV3-2) to TRBJ2-1, with 9 nucleotides matching TRBD2. The CDR3 totals 18 residues. V gave up 3 bases and J gave up 2 bases; unmatched junction bases: 11. The V gene's germline CDR1 is LGHDT and CDR2 YNNKEL (reference sequence).

J is TRBJ1-2 and V is TRBV19; D is uncertain. The V and J ends lost 2 bases and 5 bases respectively, with 12 bases between them. CDR1 is LNHDA and CDR2 is SQIVND in the germline V gene (reference sequence). This CDR3 region has 14 residues. For the CDR3, the DNA is TGTGCCAGTAGTATACCCGACTGGAGATATGGCTACACCTTC. Amino acids: CASSIPDWRYGYTF.

This chain connects TRBV5-1 to TRBJ2-5, with 10 nucleotides matching TRBD1. There are 18 residues in the CDR3. Germline loops: CDR1 SGHRS, CDR2 YFSETQ. Trimming removed 7 bases from V and 5 bases from J; junction bases left unmatched: 20. DNA of the CDR3: TGCGCCAGCCGCGTCTTCTCCGGGACAGGGGAGTTCGGGGAGACCCAGTACTTC. It translates to CASRVFSGTGEFGETQYF.

This chain links TRBV6-5 with TRBJ2-1; TRBD1 is a possible D gene (6 bases). The length of the CDR3 is 16 residues. The V gene lost 0 bases and the J gene lost 7 bases, with 16 bases spanning the gap. Germline CDR1 is MNHEY and CDR2 is SVGAGI. This CDR3 is CASSYSWGPGRNEQFF. The CDR3 region has the DNA TGTGCCAGCAGTTACTCGTGGGGGCCGGGTCGAAATGAGCAGTTCTTC.

This sequence joins TRBV2 and TRBJ2-1; TRBD2 agrees at 10 bases. Germline assignment: CDR1 SNHLY and CDR2 FYNNEI. The CDR3 loop spans 15 amino acids. Trimming at V came to 7 bases and at J to 6 bases, leaving 9 bases not matched to a gene. CDR3 region: CASTKSTSGVNEQFF. CDR3 sequence (DNA): TGTGCCAGCACCAAGAGCACTAGCGGGGTCAATGAGCAGTTCTTC.

Comments on this clone: Other nucleotide sequences from this sample produce the same CDR3. The chain carries TRBV28 and TRBJ1-4; D not resolved. V gave up 4 bases and J gave up 15 bases, with 27 bases separating them. Germline CDR1 reads MDHEN; CDR2 reads SYDVKM. CDR3 length: 16 residues. The DNA for the CDR3 is TGTGCCAGCAGTTCTAACCGACCGGAGTCCCGGCGTACTTTGTTTTTT. This translates into CASSSNRPESRRTLFF.

The chain employs TRBV7-8 and TRBJ2-7; no definite D call. The germline V gene has CDR1 SGHVS and CDR2 FQNEAQ. This CDR3 spans 14 amino acids. V was cut by 0 bases and J by 2 bases, with 8 bases left in between. Here the CDR3 reads CASSLASLTYEQYF. The CDR3 DNA reads TGTGCCAGCAGCTTAGCCTCCTTAACCTACGAGCAGTACTTC.

In this sample, this clone turned up once. The CDR3 protein is CASSFGGSFQETQYF. CDR3 DNA sequence: TGTGCCAGCAGCTTCGGCGGGAGCTTTCAAGAGACCCAGTACTTC. The V gene is TRBV11-3, the J gene TRBJ2-5; TRBD2 matches at 7 bases. Per the germline V gene, CDR1 is SGHNT and CDR2 is YENEEA. This CDR3 contains 15 residues. V shed 3 bases and J 2 bases; nucleotides not matched to a gene: 6.

The J gene is TRBJ1-2, the V gene TRBV5-5; TRBD1 matches 8 bases. After removal of 5 bases from V and 0 bases from J, the junction contained 9 bases not matched to a gene. CDR1 is SGHKS, CDR2 YYEKEE, per germline (reference sequence). The length of the CDR3 is 16 residues. CDR3 in amino acids: CASSPMTGQANYGYTF. The CDR3 coding sequence is TGTGCCAGCAGTCCAATGACGGGACAGGCTAACTATGGCTACACCTTC.

The V gene is TRBV27, the J gene TRBJ1-1, with D perhaps TRBD1 (5 bases). The CDR3 extends over 16 amino acids. Between the trimmed V and J ends, which lost 2 bases and 1 base, there was a span of 14 bases. CDR1 is MNHEY, CDR2 SMNVEV, per germline (reference sequence). This CDR3 reads CASSLGWDGGNTEAFF. CDR3 DNA: TGTGCCAGCAGTTTAGGGTGGGACGGGGGGAACACTGAAGCTTTCTTT.

This clone appeared a single time. The genes are TRBV7-9 and TRBJ2-7; D remains unclear. Trimming shortened V by 0 bases and J by 5 bases, and 14 bases separated the two germline ends. Germline V gives CDR1 SEHNR, CDR2 FQNEAQ (reference sequence). The CDR3 is made up of 15 amino acids. CDR3 DNA sequence: TGTGCCAGCAGCTTAGCGCTAGGCCCCGCCAACGAGCAGTACTTC. Its protein product is CASSLALGPANEQYF.

As DNA, the CDR3 is TGTGCCTGGAGAGTTACGGCTTCACCCCTCCACTTT. Its translation is CAWRVTASPLHF. The chain carries TRBV30 and TRBJ1-6; D ambiguous. Germline lookup yields CDR1 GTSNPN and CDR2 SVGIG (reference sequence). Between the trimmed V and J ends, which lost 3 bases and 9 bases, there was a span of 9 bases. This CDR3 comprises 12 residues.

The rearrangement uses TRBV30 and TRBJ1-2; D is ambiguous. The CDR3 sequence is 14 residues long. In germline, CDR1 is GTSNPN, CDR2 SVGIG (reference sequence). Trimming shortened V by 0 bases and J by 1 base, and 9 bases separated the two germline ends. This CDR3 reads CAWSVLGFNYGYTF. The DNA of the CDR3 is TGTGCCTGGAGTGTATTGGGGTTTAACTATGGCTACACCTTC. Drawing the rest from reference TRBV30 and TRBJ1-2, the complete variable domain is SQTIHQWPATLVQPVGSPLSLECTVEGTSNPNLYWYRQAAGRGLQLLFYSVGIGQISSEVPQNLSASRPQDRQFILSSKKLLLSDSGFYLCAWSVLGFNYGYTFGSGTRLTVV.

J is TRBJ2-1 and V is TRBV19, with 11 bases lining up with TRBD2. The V and J ends lost 7 bases and 3 bases, in that order; junction bases with no gene match: 5. The CDR3 has 15 residues. CDR1 and CDR2 from the germline V gene are LNHDA and SQIVND (reference sequence). The CDR3 nucleotides are TGTGCCAGTACGGTAGCGGGAGGGTTCTACAATGAGCAGTTCTTC. Amino acid sequence: CASTVAGGFYNEQFF.

The chain carries TRBV27 and TRBJ2-7; D may be TRBD1 or TRBD2 (6 bases each). V was cut by 3 bases and J by 4 bases, with 10 bases left in between. This CDR3 is built from 13 residues. Germline CDR1 reads MNHEY; CDR2 reads SMNVEV (reference sequence). The CDR3 is CASSFKGGYEQYF. DNA for the CDR3: TGTGCCAGCAGTTTTAAGGGGGGATACGAGCAGTACTTC.

The rearrangement uses TRBV19 and TRBJ2-7; D gene unclear. The ends were cut back, 5 bases at V and 2 bases at J, with 16 bases in the middle. This CDR3 is built from 15 residues. Germline assignment: CDR1 LNHDA and CDR2 SQIVND (reference sequence). CDR3 in DNA: TGTGCCAGTAGTGAACTTGGAGCCATTGCCTACGAGCAGTACTTC. Amino acids: CASSELGAIAYEQYF.

The chain is built from TRBV30 and TRBJ1-5, with D possibly TRBD1 on 5 matching bases. V gave up 0 bases and J gave up 5 bases, with 8 bases separating them. Germline V gives CDR1 GTSNPN, CDR2 SVGIG (reference sequence). This CDR3 spans 13 amino acids. The CDR3 DNA follows: TGTGCCTGGAGTGTTGGGGACGATCAGCCCCAGCATTTT. Translated, it gives CAWSVGDDQPQHF. Full variable domain (missing parts from reference TRBV30 and TRBJ1-5): SQTIHQWPATLVQPVGSPLSLECTVEGTSNPNLYWYRQAAGRGLQLLFYSVGIGQISSEVPQNLSASRPQDRQFILSSKKLLLSDSGFYLCAWSVGDDQPQHFGDGTRLSIL.

This clone was recorded at least ten times. DNA of the CDR3: TGTGCCAGCAGTCGTTCGGCTAGCACAGATACGCAGTATTTT. It translates to CASSRSASTDTQYF. The rearrangement joins TRBV6-4 to TRBJ2-3, with D unclear. Looked up from germline, CDR1 is MRHNA and CDR2 is SNTAGT. The germline V and J ends were trimmed by 5 bases and 0 bases, with 9 bases remaining between them. The CDR3 is made up of 14 amino acids.

This rearrangement joins TRBV11-2 to TRBJ1-1, with TRBD1 as a possible D gene (6 bases). This CDR3 is built from 16 residues. Germline assignment: CDR1 SGHAT and CDR2 FQNNGV. V was shortened by 6 bases and J by 1 base, with 18 bases between the two germline ends. CDR3 sequence reads: CASRLLITGKNTEAFF. CDR3 bases: TGTGCCAGCAGATTACTAATCACAGGGAAGAACACTGAAGCTTTCTTT.

The chain combines TRBV9 with TRBJ2-7; D is tentatively TRBD1 or TRBD2 (5 bases each). The CDR3 is 13 residues long. V was cut by 5 bases and J by 6 bases, with 15 bases left in between. Germline V CDR1 and CDR2: SGDLS, YYNGEE. The CDR3 coding sequence is TGTGCCAGCAGTGCCGGGACCCTACTCGAGCAGTACTTC. It is translated as CASSAGTLLEQYF.